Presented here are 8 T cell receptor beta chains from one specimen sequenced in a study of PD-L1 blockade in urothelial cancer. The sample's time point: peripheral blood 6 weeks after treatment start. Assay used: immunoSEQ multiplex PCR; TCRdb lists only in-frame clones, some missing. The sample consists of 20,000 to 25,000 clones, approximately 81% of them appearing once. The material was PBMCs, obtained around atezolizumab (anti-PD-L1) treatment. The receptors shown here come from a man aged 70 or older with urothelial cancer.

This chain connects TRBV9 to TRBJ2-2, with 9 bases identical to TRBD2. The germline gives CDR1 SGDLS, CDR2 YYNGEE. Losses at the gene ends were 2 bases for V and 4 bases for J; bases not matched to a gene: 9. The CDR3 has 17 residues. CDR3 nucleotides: TGTGCCAGCAGCGTGGGACTTGGGACTAGCCGCACCGGGGAGCTGTTTTTT. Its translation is CASSVGLGTSRTGELFF. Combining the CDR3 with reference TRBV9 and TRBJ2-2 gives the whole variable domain DSGVTQTPKHLITATGQRVTLRCSPRSGDLSVYWYQQSLDQGLQFLIQYYNGEERAKGNILERFSAQQFPDLHSELNLSSLELGDSALYFCASSVGLGTSRTGELFFGEGSRLTVL.

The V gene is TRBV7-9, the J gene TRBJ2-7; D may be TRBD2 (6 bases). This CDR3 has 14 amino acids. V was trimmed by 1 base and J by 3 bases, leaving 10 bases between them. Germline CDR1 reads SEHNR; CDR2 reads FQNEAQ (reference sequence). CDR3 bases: TGTGCCAGCAGCTTAGGTACGGGGGTCTACGAGCAGTACTTC. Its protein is CASSLGTGVYEQYF. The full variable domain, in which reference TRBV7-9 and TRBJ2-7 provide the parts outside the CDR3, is DTGVSQNPRHKITKRGQNVTFRCDPISEHNRLYWYRQTLGQGPEFLTYFQNEAQLEKSRLLSDRFSAERPKGSFSTLEIQRTEQGDSAMYLCASSLGTGVYEQYFGPGTRLTVT.

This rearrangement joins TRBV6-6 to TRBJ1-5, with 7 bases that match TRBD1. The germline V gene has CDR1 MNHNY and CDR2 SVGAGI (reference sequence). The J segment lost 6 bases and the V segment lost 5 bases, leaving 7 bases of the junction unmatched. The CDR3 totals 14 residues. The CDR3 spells CASSSRQGFQPQHF. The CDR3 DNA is TGTGCCAGCAGTAGCCGACAGGGCTTTCAGCCCCAGCATTTT.

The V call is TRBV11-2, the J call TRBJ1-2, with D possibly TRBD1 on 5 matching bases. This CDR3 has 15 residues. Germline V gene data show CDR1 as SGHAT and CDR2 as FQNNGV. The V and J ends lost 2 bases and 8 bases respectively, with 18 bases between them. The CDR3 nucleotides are TGTGCCAGCAGCTTATTCACGTCAGGGTTGGGAGGCTACACCTTC. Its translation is CASSLFTSGLGGYTF.

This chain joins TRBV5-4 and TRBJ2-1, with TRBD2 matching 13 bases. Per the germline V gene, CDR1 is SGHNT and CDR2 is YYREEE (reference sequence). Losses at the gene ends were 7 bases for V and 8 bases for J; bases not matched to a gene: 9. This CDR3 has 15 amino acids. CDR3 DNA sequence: TGTGCCAGCTCACTGAGGACTAGCGGGAGTGATGAGCAGTTCTTC. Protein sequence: CASSLRTSGSDEQFF.

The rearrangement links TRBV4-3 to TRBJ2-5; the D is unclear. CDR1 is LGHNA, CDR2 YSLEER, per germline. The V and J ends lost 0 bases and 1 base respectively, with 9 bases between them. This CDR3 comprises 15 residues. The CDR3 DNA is TGCGCCAGCAGCCAAGATCTGGCGGTCCAAGAGACCCAGTACTTC. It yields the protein CASSQDLAVQETQYF.

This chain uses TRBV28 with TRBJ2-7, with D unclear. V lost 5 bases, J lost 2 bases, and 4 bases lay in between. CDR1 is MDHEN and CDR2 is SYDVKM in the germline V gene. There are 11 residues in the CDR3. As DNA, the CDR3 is TGTGCCAGCAGTCTTGCCTACGAGCAGTACTTC. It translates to CASSLAYEQYF.

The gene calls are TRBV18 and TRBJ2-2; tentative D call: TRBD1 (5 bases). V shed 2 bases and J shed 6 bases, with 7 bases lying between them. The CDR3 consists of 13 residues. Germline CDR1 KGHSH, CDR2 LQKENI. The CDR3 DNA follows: TGTGCCAGCTCACCAACGACAGCCGGGGAGCTGTTTTTT. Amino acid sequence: CASSPTTAGELFF. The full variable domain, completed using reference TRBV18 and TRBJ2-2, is NAGVMQNPRHLVRRRGQEARLRCSPMKGHSHVYWYRQLPEEGLKFMVYLQKENIIDESGMPKERFSAEFPKEGPSILRIQQVVRGDSAAYFCASSPTTAGELFFGEGSRLTVL.